This T cell receptor (beta chain) appears in the sequencing data of a study of identical twins. About this clonotype: Antigen: not known.

Study outcomes and limitations: There was more out-of-frame TCR alpha sharing in monozygotic twins than models estimated. Insertion counts were lower in abundant cord blood beta clonotypes, a trend that memory repertoires did not show.

Template switching added a universal primer site; cDNA carried unique molecular identifiers. TCRdb fed the 5' RACE reads into MiXCR, producing one record per CDR3 protein. The sample includes 700,000 or so distinct CDR3 sequences, more than 6.5% of them seen just once. Trimming stripped 2 bases from V and 0 bases from J, with 10 bases between. The CDR3 length is 15 residues. Germline V lookup: CDR1 MNHEY, CDR2 SVGEGT. These data are also associated with another study on yellow fever vaccine responses in identical twins.

This TCR was sampled from a woman aged 18-29 years in good health. This sequence joins TRBV6-2 or TRBV6-3 and TRBJ1-1; D may be TRBD1 (5 bases). Sequences were obtained from PBMCs. CDR3 sequence: CASSYGDLMNTEAFF. The DNA for the CDR3 is TGTGCCAGCAGTTACGGGGACCTAATGAACACTGAAGCTTTCTTT.